These 7 T cell receptor beta chains share one sample of origin, sequenced in a study of T cells after yellow fever vaccination. TCRdb re-analysed the 5' RACE reads in MiXCR, keeping a single row per CDR3 protein. The sample lists roughly 330,000 distinct CDR3 sequences; 6.5% to 8.5% were seen once. Sequences were derived from PBMCs, sampled 45 days after the first yellow fever vaccination. The receptors come from a man aged 18 to 35 who received the YFV17D yellow fever vaccine.

This clonotype was counted a few times. This chain uses TRBV10-3 with TRBJ1-1; D unresolved. Germline V gene data show CDR1 as ENHRY and CDR2 as SYGVKD. The CDR3 runs to 12 residues. The V end lost 7 bases, the J end lost 1 base, and 7 bases lay between the germline ends. In DNA, the CDR3 is TGTGCCATCACCCAAGGGAACACTGAAGCTTTCTTT. Translated: CAITQGNTEAFF.

The chain carries TRBV20-1 and TRBJ2-2; D call uncertain. Germline V gene lookup returns CDR1 DFQATT and CDR2 SNEGSKA (reference sequence). The CDR3 runs 13 residues. With 4 bases removed from V and 2 bases from J, the gap between germline ends came to 8 bases. CDR3 residues: CSANEANTGELFF. The CDR3 DNA sequence: TGCAGTGCTAACGAGGCCAACACCGGGGAGCTGTTTTTT.

J is TRBJ2-7 and V is TRBV20-1; TRBD2 aligns across 10 bases. There are 15 residues in the CDR3. Losses at the gene ends were 4 bases for V and 3 bases for J; bases not matched to a gene: 9. CDR1 is DFQATT, CDR2 SNEGSKA, per germline (reference sequence). The CDR3 sequence is CSATPTSGVHYEQYF. DNA for the CDR3: TGCAGTGCTACCCCCACTAGCGGGGTACACTACGAGCAGTACTTC.

This clonotype occurred a few times. This chain links TRBV11-2 with TRBJ2-2; D gene unclear. Germline V gene lookup returns CDR1 SGHAT and CDR2 FQNNGV. The germline V and J ends were trimmed by 2 bases and 3 bases, with 7 bases remaining between them. The CDR3 sequence is 14 residues long. The CDR3 nucleotides read TGTGCCAGCAGCTTACACTTGGACACCGGGGAGCTGTTTTTT. Residues: CASSLHLDTGELFF.

In its sample, this clonotype was seen a few times. CDR3 sequence: CASSPFPAGQDSYNSPLHF. As DNA, the CDR3 is TGTGCCAGCAGCCCCTTTCCTGCGGGACAGGACTCCTATAATTCACCCCTCCACTTT. The chain combines TRBV6-1 with TRBJ1-6; 8 bases are a match to TRBD1. Trimming removed 6 bases from V and 0 bases from J; junction bases left unmatched: 13. This CDR3 is 19 amino acids long. From germline, CDR1 is MNHNS and CDR2 SASEGT.

This clonotype was detected only a few times. This chain uses TRBV19 with TRBJ2-5, with D unclear. Trimming shortened V by 10 bases and J by 7 bases, and 16 bases separated the two germline ends. The germline CDR1 and CDR2 sequences are LNHDA and SQIVND (reference sequence). This CDR3 is 12 amino acids long. Here the CDR3 DNA reads TGTGCCAACCACCTCCACGGGCGGACCCAGTACTTC. Encoded protein: CANHLHGRTQYF.

This clonotype has a count of ten or more. The chain combines TRBV11-2 with TRBJ1-1; D gene ambiguous. The CDR3 covers 16 residues. CDR1 and CDR2 from the germline V gene are SGHAT and FQNNGV. The V end lost 0 bases, the J end lost 3 bases, and 14 bases lay between the germline ends. The CDR3 region has the DNA TGTGCCAGCAGCTTAGAGGTTTGGGGAAAGTACACTGAAGCTTTCTTT. Translated, it gives CASSLEVWGKYTEAFF. Full variable domain (outside the CDR3, taken from reference TRBV11-2 and TRBJ1-1): EAGVAQSPRYKIIEKRQSVAFWCNPISGHATLYWYQQILGQGPKLLIQFQNNGVVDDSQLPKDRFSAERLKGVDSTLKIQPAKLEDSAVYLCASSLEVWGKYTEAFFGQGTRLTVV.